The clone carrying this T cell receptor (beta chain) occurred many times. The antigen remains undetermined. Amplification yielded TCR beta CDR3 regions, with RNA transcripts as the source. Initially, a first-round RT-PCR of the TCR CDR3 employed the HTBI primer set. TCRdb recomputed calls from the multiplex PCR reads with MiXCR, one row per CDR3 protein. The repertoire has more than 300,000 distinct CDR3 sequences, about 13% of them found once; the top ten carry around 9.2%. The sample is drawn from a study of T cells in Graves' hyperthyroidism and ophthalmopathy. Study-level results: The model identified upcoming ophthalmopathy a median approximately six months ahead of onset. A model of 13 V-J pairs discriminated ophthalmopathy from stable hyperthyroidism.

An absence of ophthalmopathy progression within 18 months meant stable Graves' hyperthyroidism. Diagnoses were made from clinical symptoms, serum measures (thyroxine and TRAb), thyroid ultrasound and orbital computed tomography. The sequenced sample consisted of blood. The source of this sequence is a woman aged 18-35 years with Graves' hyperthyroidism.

This chain's CDR3 is CAWGKGWNTEAFF. DNA for the CDR3: TGTGCCTGGGGAAAGGGGTGGAACACTGAAGCTTTCTTT. V gene TRBV30 combines with J gene TRBJ1-1, with D possibly being TRBD1 (5 bases). Germline values: CDR1 GTSNPN, CDR2 SVGIG (reference sequence). V lost 5 bases and J 1 base, leaving 11 bases between the germline ends. This CDR3 spans 13 amino acids. The whole variable domain, remainder taken from reference TRBV30 and TRBJ1-1, is SQTIHQWPATLVQPVGSPLSLECTVEGTSNPNLYWYRQAAGRGLQLLFYSVGIGQISSEVPQNLSASRPQDRQFILSSKKLLLSDSGFYLCAWGKGWNTEAFFGQGTRLTVV.